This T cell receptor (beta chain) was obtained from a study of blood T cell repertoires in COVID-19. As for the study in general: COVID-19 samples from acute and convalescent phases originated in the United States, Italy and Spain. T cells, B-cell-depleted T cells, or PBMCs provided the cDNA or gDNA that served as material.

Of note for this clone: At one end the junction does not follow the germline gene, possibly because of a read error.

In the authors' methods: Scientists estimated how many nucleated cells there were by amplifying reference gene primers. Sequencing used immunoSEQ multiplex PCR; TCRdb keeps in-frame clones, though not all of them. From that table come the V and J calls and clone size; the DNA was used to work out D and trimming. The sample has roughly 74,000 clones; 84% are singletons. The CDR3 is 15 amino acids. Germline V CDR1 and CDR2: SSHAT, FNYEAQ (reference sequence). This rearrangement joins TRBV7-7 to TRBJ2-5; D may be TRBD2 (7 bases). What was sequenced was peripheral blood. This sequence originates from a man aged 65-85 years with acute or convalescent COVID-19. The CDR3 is CASSLVGGPEETQYF. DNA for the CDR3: TGTGCTAGCAGCTTAGTGGGGGGGCCGGAGGAGACCCAGTACTTC.